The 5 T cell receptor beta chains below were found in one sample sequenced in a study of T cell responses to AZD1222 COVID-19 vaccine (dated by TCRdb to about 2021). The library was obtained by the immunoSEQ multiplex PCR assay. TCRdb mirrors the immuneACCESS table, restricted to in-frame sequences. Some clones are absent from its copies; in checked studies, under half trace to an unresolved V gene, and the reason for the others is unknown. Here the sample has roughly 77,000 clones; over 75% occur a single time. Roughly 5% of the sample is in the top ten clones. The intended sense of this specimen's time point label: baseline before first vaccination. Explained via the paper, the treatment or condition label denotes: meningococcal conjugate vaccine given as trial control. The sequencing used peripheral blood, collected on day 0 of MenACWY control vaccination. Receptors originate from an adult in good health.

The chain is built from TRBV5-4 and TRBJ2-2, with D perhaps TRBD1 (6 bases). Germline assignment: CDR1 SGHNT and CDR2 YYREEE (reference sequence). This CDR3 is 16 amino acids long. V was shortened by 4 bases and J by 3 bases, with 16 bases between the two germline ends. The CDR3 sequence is CASSPSVQGHTGELFF. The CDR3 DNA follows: TGTGCCAGCAGCCCTAGTGTCCAGGGGCACACCGGGGAGCTGTTTTTT.

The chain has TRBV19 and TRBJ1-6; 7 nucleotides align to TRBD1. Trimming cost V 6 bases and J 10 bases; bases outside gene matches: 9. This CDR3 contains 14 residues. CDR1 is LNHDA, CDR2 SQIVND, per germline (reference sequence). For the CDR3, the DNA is TGTGCCAGTAGGCCGACAGGGCCCACGTCACCCCTCCACTTT. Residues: CASRPTGPTSPLHF.

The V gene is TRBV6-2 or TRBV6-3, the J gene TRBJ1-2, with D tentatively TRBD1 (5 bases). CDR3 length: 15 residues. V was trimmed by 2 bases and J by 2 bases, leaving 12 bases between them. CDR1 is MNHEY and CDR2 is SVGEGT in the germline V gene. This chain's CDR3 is CASSYEGWGNYGYTF. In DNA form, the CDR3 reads TGTGCCAGCAGTTACGAGGGGTGGGGGAACTATGGCTACACCTTC.

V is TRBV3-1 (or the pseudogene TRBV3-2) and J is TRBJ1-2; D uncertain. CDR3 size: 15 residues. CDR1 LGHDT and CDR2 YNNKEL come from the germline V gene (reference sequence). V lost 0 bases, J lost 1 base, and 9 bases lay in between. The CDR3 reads CASSQDMWFNYGYTF. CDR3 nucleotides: TGTGCCAGCAGCCAAGATATGTGGTTTAACTATGGCTACACCTTC.

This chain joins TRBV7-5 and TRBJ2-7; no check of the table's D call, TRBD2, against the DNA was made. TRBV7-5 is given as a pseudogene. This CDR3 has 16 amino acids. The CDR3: CARSQSTGPHAYEQYF. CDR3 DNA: TGTGCCAGAAGCCAAAGTACGGGTCCCCATGCCTACGAGCAGTACTTC.